Listed below are T cell receptor beta chains from one sample, sequenced in a study of blood T cell repertoires in COVID-19. Assay: immunoSEQ multiplex PCR; the TCRdb copy retains only in-frame clones and omits some. The repertoire holds approximately 190,000 clones, with approximately 82% as singletons. Specimen: peripheral blood. The origin of the receptors is a human donor with acute or convalescent COVID-19. The donor label of this sample is uncertain. Both conserved end residues are trimmed from each CDR3. Each record gives: V gene, J gene, clone size, CDR3 protein. Size is omitted from some rows. Given values are once, few, many or a class for expanded clones.

v_gene: TRBV30; j_gene: TRBJ2-3; abundance: NA; CDR3aa: AWSLQDTQY
v_gene: TRBV6-5; j_gene: TRBJ1-6; abundance: few; CDR3aa: ASSSQGWDSPLH
v_gene: TRBV11-2; j_gene: TRBJ2-7; abundance: NA; CDR3aa: ASSLVGTGGGEQY
v_gene: TRBV9; j_gene: TRBJ1-2; abundance: NA; CDR3aa: ASSRRTGQANYGYT
v_gene: TRBV29-1; j_gene: TRBJ1-2; abundance: NA; CDR3aa: SGGDSPNYGYT
v_gene: TRBV18; j_gene: TRBJ1-5; abundance: NA; CDR3aa: ASSPLPGDQPQH
v_gene: TRBV27; j_gene: TRBJ1-6; abundance: NA; CDR3aa: ASSPGTGGRTYNSPLH
v_gene: TRBV18; j_gene: TRBJ1-2; abundance: NA; CDR3aa: ASSPTGLPANYGYT
v_gene: TRBV28; j_gene: TRBJ1-5; abundance: NA; CDR3aa: ASSLWGGLRPQH
v_gene: TRBV9; j_gene: TRBJ1-2; abundance: NA; CDR3aa: ASSVESGYGYT
v_gene: TRBV7-3; j_gene: TRBJ2-2; abundance: once; CDR3aa: ASSSTSGRGTGELF
v_gene: TRBV27; j_gene: TRBJ1-1; abundance: few; CDR3aa: ASSEDRVGTTEAF
v_gene: TRBV24-1; j_gene: TRBJ2-3; abundance: NA; CDR3aa: ATSEPGTGRTDTQY
v_gene: TRBV19; j_gene: TRBJ1-1; abundance: NA; CDR3aa: ASSGTWNTEAF
v_gene: TRBV9; j_gene: TRBJ1-2; abundance: few; CDR3aa: ASSEGGTSYGYT
v_gene: TRBV4-1; j_gene: TRBJ2-7; abundance: few; CDR3aa: ASSQGVTSYEQY
v_gene: TRBV5-1; j_gene: TRBJ1-6; abundance: NA; CDR3aa: ASSSQGDGNSPLH
v_gene: TRBV2; j_gene: TRBJ1-1; abundance: NA; CDR3aa: ASKRGRNTEAF
v_gene: TRBV2; j_gene: TRBJ1-6; abundance: NA; CDR3aa: ASGKDRSSYNSPLH
v_gene: TRBV9; j_gene: TRBJ2-2; abundance: NA; CDR3aa: ASGLGGANTGELF
v_gene: TRBV30; j_gene: TRBJ1-6; abundance: NA; CDR3aa: AWSVKSPRGNSPLH
v_gene: TRBV18; j_gene: TRBJ2-7; abundance: few; CDR3aa: ASSPEERGSYEQY
v_gene: TRBV7-8; j_gene: TRBJ1-6; abundance: NA; CDR3aa: ASSTDRAGFSPLH
v_gene: TRBV5-1; j_gene: TRBJ1-6; abundance: NA; CDR3aa: ASSLTGGDSYNSPLH
v_gene: TRBV12-3/TRBV12-4; j_gene: TRBJ1-5; abundance: NA; CDR3aa: ASSSFSGPQH
v_gene: TRBV5-4; j_gene: TRBJ1-4; abundance: NA; CDR3aa: ASSPGTATNEKLF
v_gene: TRBV5-1; j_gene: TRBJ2-2; abundance: NA; CDR3aa: ASSLISGRNTGELF
v_gene: TRBV29-1; j_gene: TRBJ2-7; abundance: NA; CDR3aa: SVGTGQGFYEQY
v_gene: TRBV19; j_gene: TRBJ2-1; abundance: few; CDR3aa: ASSGPQRQLYNEQF
v_gene: TRBV24-1; j_gene: TRBJ2-5; abundance: NA; CDR3aa: ATSPGGGFEGETQY
v_gene: TRBV9; j_gene: TRBJ1-5; abundance: once; CDR3aa: ASSSEEGSGQPQH
v_gene: TRBV18; j_gene: TRBJ1-2; abundance: few; CDR3aa: ASSLDRPNYGYT
v_gene: TRBV19; j_gene: TRBJ1-5; abundance: NA; CDR3aa: ASSIGPTGNQPQH
v_gene: TRBV5-4; j_gene: TRBJ1-1; abundance: few; CDR3aa: ASSLVGGVTEAF
v_gene: TRBV18; j_gene: TRBJ2-2; abundance: NA; CDR3aa: ASSPGANTGELF
v_gene: TRBV3-1/TRBV3-2; j_gene: TRBJ1-3; abundance: NA; CDR3aa: ASSQGIYRSGNTIY
v_gene: TRBV15; j_gene: TRBJ2-7; abundance: NA; CDR3aa: ATSRERLGPYEQY
v_gene: TRBV21-1; j_gene: TRBJ1-5; abundance: NA; CDR3aa: ASSKGRYGGQSSSNQPQH
v_gene: TRBV3-1/TRBV3-2; j_gene: TRBJ2-7; abundance: NA; CDR3aa: ASSQDRVPALAGTYEQY
v_gene: TRBV15; j_gene: TRBJ2-7; abundance: NA; CDR3aa: ATSREQGREQY
v_gene: TRBV5-1; j_gene: TRBJ1-3; abundance: few; CDR3aa: ASSQGTVGNTIY
v_gene: TRBV24-1; j_gene: TRBJ1-5; abundance: NA; CDR3aa: ATSDLAGLDHQPQH
v_gene: TRBV11-2; j_gene: TRBJ2-1; abundance: NA; CDR3aa: ASSPQLAGLKYNEQF
v_gene: TRBV25-1; j_gene: TRBJ1-3; abundance: NA; CDR3aa: ASTKTGVGNTIY
v_gene: TRBV6-5; j_gene: TRBJ2-1; abundance: NA; CDR3aa: ATYSSYNEQF
v_gene: TRBV2; j_gene: TRBJ2-3; abundance: NA; CDR3aa: ATGTSVPDTQY
v_gene: TRBV5-1; j_gene: TRBJ1-6; abundance: NA; CDR3aa: ASSFSREHNSPLH
v_gene: TRBV21-1; j_gene: TRBJ2-1; abundance: few; CDR3aa: ASSKSRERGYSYNEQF
v_gene: TRBV21-1; j_gene: TRBJ2-6; abundance: NA; CDR3aa: ASSPRGGRVSWANVLT
v_gene: TRBV27; j_gene: TRBJ2-5; abundance: once; CDR3aa: ASSLAYQETQY
v_gene: TRBV6-5; j_gene: TRBJ2-7; abundance: once; CDR3aa: AIGQGAAYEQY
v_gene: TRBV10-1; j_gene: TRBJ2-1; abundance: NA; CDR3aa: ASNKGGSNEQF
v_gene: TRBV5-4; j_gene: TRBJ2-7; abundance: NA; CDR3aa: ASSPGYGEQY
v_gene: TRBV11-3; j_gene: TRBJ2-2; abundance: NA; CDR3aa: ASSLGTGEIGELF
v_gene: TRBV3-1/TRBV3-2; j_gene: TRBJ2-1; abundance: NA; CDR3aa: ASSHPPRGEQF
v_gene: TRBV19; j_gene: TRBJ2-3; abundance: once; CDR3aa: ASSMLGGFFTDTQY
v_gene: TRBV5-5; j_gene: TRBJ2-6; abundance: NA; CDR3aa: ASSLGLGANVLT